The 21 T cell receptor beta chains given below trace back to one sample, sequenced in a study of T cell changes during pregnancy in multiple sclerosis. Assay: immunoSEQ multiplex PCR; the TCRdb copy retains only in-frame clones and omits some. The profile shows about 38,000 clones, around 90% of them singletons. Sequencing was performed on CD4+ T cells from peripheral blood mononuclear cells, taken after pregnancy. The receptors stem from a female donor in good health, enrolled as a control in a pregnancy study.

The CDR3 coding sequence is TGTGCCAGCAGCCAAAACAGGGGCCAAGAGACCCAGTACTTC. This translates into CASSQNRGQETQYF. V gene TRBV16 combines with J gene TRBJ2-5; 7 bases agree with TRBD1. The V gene end was trimmed by 2 bases and the J gene end by 1 base; junction bases not matched to a gene: 1. The germline V gene has CDR1 KGHSY and CDR2 FQNENV. The CDR3 covers 14 residues.

The V gene is TRBV5-4, the J gene TRBJ2-7; the D gene is possibly TRBD1 (5 bases). The V gene lost 0 bases and the J gene lost 2 bases, with 12 bases spanning the gap. The CDR3 length is 15 residues. Per the germline V gene, CDR1 is SGHNT and CDR2 is YYREEE (reference sequence). The CDR3, as DNA: TGTGCCAGCAGCTTGGAGGCAGGGTTAGCCTACGAGCAGTACTTC. It encodes CASSLEAGLAYEQYF.

The chain employs TRBV7-7 and TRBJ2-5; 8 bases are shared with TRBD1. The CDR3 covers 18 residues. The germline V gene encodes CDR1 SSHAT and CDR2 FNYEAQ (reference sequence). V lost 3 bases and J lost 2; bases outside the gene matches: 14. The CDR3 spells CASSFGQGAQQRQETQYF. CDR3 bases: TGTGCCAGCAGCTTCGGGCAGGGGGCACAACAAAGACAAGAGACCCAGTACTTC.

About this clone: Additional DNA sequences in this sample encode the identical CDR3. The chain links TRBV5-1 to TRBJ2-3; tentatively, D is TRBD2 (6 bases). Trimming removed 0 bases from V and 0 bases from J, with 8 bases in between. CDR1 and CDR2 (germline): SGHRS, YFSETQ. The CDR3 consists of 15 residues. Here the CDR3 reads CASSLAGASTDTQYF. For the CDR3, the DNA is TGCGCCAGCAGCTTGGCGGGAGCTAGCACAGATACGCAGTATTTT. The full variable domain, its missing parts supplied by reference TRBV5-1 and TRBJ2-3, is KAGVTQTPRYLIKTRGQQVTLSCSPISGHRSVSWYQQTPGQGLQFLFEYFSETQRNKGNFPGRFSGRQFSNSRSEMNVSTLELGDSALYLCASSLAGASTDTQYFGPGTRLTVL.

This chain links TRBV30 with TRBJ2-2; no firm D call. With 4 bases removed from V and 4 bases from J, the gap between germline ends came to 10 bases. Germline V CDR1 and CDR2: GTSNPN, SVGIG (reference sequence). The CDR3 is 13 residues long. CDR3 DNA: TGTGCCTGGACCTCGACAAGCACCGGGGAGCTGTTTTTT. It specifies CAWTSTSTGELFF.

The V gene is TRBV13, the J gene TRBJ2-1, with D possibly TRBD1 on 7 matching bases. Germline V gives CDR1 PRHDT, CDR2 FYEKMQ (reference sequence). CDR3 length: 16 amino acids. The V end lost 4 bases, the J end lost 5 bases, and 18 bases lay between the germline ends. The CDR3 loop reads CASSSPRRGQHNEQFF. Written as DNA, the CDR3 is TGTGCCAGCAGCTCCCCTAGGAGGGGGCAACACAATGAGCAGTTCTTC.

V gene TRBV18 combines with J gene TRBJ2-3, with 10 bases matching TRBD2. V lost 4 bases and J lost 2; bases outside the gene matches: 6. This CDR3 is 16 amino acids long. Germline-derived CDR1 and CDR2 are KGHSH and LQKENI. The CDR3 protein is CASSQVSGGITDTQYF. CDR3 sequence (DNA): TGTGCCAGCTCACAGGTTAGCGGGGGGATCACAGATACGCAGTATTTT. Using reference TRBV18 and TRBJ2-3 for the parts outside the CDR3, the full variable domain is NAGVMQNPRHLVRRRGQEARLRCSPMKGHSHVYWYRQLPEEGLKFMVYLQKENIIDESGMPKERFSAEFPKEGPSILRIQQVVRGDSAAYFCASSQVSGGITDTQYFGPGTRLTVL.

The rearrangement links TRBV27 to TRBJ1-6; possible D gene TRBD1, 6 bases. Germline-derived CDR1 and CDR2 are MNHEY and SMNVEV (reference sequence). V was clipped by 7 bases and J by 6 bases, with 16 bases between them. The CDR3 contains 15 residues. CDR3 sequence reads: CASTPQPGVNSPLHF. In DNA, the CDR3 is TGTGCCAGCACCCCTCAACCAGGGGTTAATTCACCCCTCCACTTT.

The CDR3 loop is CASLRVGNQPQHF. CDR3 nucleotides: TGTGCCAGCTTACGGGTGGGCAATCAGCCCCAGCATTTT. This chain connects TRBV6-1 to TRBJ1-5, with D uncertain. The CDR3 sequence is 13 residues long. Trimming removed 8 bases at V and 2 bases at J, with 10 bases between. The germline CDR1 and CDR2 sequences are MNHNS and SASEGT.

This clone was picked up one time. The chain combines TRBV29-1 with TRBJ2-1, with D perhaps TRBD2 (5 bases). Trimming removed 4 bases from V and 5 bases from J, with 6 bases in between. The germline V gene encodes CDR1 SQVTM and CDR2 ANQGSEA. The CDR3 is 11 residues long. The CDR3 sequence: CSVGTDNEQFF. The CDR3 nucleotides are TGCAGCGTTGGGACTGACAATGAGCAGTTCTTC.

This chain links TRBV5-1 with TRBJ1-1; tentatively, D is TRBD1 (5 bases). Trimming took off 4 bases at V and 0 bases at J, with 16 bases between the two ends. This CDR3 contains 16 residues. The V gene's germline CDR1 is SGHRS and CDR2 YFSETQ. The CDR3 protein is CASSPMGGTLNTEAFF. CDR3 nucleotides: TGCGCCAGCAGCCCAATGGGGGGTACTTTGAACACTGAAGCTTTCTTT.

This chain connects TRBV4-3 to TRBJ1-2; perhaps TRBD1 as D (5 bases). The CDR3 contains 16 residues. The germline V and J ends were trimmed by 1 base and 1 base, with 13 bases remaining between them. Germline CDR1 LGHNA, CDR2 YSLEER. Here the CDR3 reads CASSQVQRTFNYGYTF. The CDR3 DNA is TGCGCCAGCAGCCAAGTCCAACGGACATTTAACTATGGCTACACCTTC.

The chain is built from TRBV5-8 and TRBJ2-7; TRBD2 matches at 11 bases. Per germline, CDR1 SGHTS and CDR2 YDEGEE. The J segment lost 0 bases and the V segment lost 1 base, leaving 9 bases of the junction unmatched. This CDR3 region has 18 residues. The CDR3 DNA reads as TGTGCCAGCAGCTTGATTCGTTCGGGACTAGCGGACTCCTACGAGCAGTACTTC. It translates to CASSLIRSGLADSYEQYF.

The chain employs TRBV30 and TRBJ1-1; 8 bases are a match to TRBD1. The CDR3 is made up of 13 amino acids. J was trimmed by 1 base and V by 3 bases; bases with no gene match: 1. CDR1 is GTSNPN, CDR2 SVGIG, per germline (reference sequence). Written as DNA, the CDR3 is TGTGCCTGGAGGCAGGGGGCGAACACTGAAGCTTTCTTT. Its protein is CAWRQGANTEAFF. The full variable domain, its missing parts supplied by reference TRBV30 and TRBJ1-1, is SQTIHQWPATLVQPVGSPLSLECTVEGTSNPNLYWYRQAAGRGLQLLFYSVGIGQISSEVPQNLSASRPQDRQFILSSKKLLLSDSGFYLCAWRQGANTEAFFGQGTRLTVV.

The gene calls are TRBV19 and TRBJ1-4, with TRBD1 matching 8 bases. The CDR3 spans 16 residues. In germline, CDR1 is LNHDA, CDR2 SQIVND (reference sequence). V gave up 4 bases and J gave up 7 bases; unmatched junction bases: 11. The CDR3 is CASSSQGALSGEKLFF. The DNA of the CDR3 is TGTGCCAGTAGTAGCCAGGGGGCCCTATCCGGTGAAAAACTGTTTTTT.

The genes are TRBV5-1 and TRBJ2-3, with TRBD2 matching 14 bases. With 2 bases clipped from V and 5 bases from J, the junction kept 1 base outside the gene matches. This CDR3 contains 15 residues. Germline lookup yields CDR1 SGHRS and CDR2 YFSETQ. CDR3 region: CASSFGLAGGDTQYF. CDR3 nucleotide sequence: TGCGCCAGCAGCTTCGGACTAGCGGGAGGAGATACGCAGTATTTT.

This sequence joins TRBV5-6 and TRBJ1-2, with 11 bases identical to TRBD1. Germline V lookup: CDR1 SGHDT, CDR2 YYEEEE. J gave up 8 bases and V 4 bases, and 7 bases lay outside the gene matches. The CDR3 length is 14 residues. CDR3 loop: CASSMDRGHQGYTF. The CDR3 DNA sequence: TGTGCCAGCAGCATGGACAGGGGGCATCAAGGCTACACCTTC.

CDR3 nucleotides: TGTGCCATCAGTTCAGGGGGCGGCTACACCTTC. It codes for CAISSGGGYTF. The J gene is TRBJ1-2, the V gene TRBV10-3; 8 bases match TRBD1. The CDR3 runs 11 residues. V lost 5 bases and J lost 8; bases outside the gene matches: 1. The germline V gene encodes CDR1 ENHRY and CDR2 SYGVKD.

V usage is TRBV2 and J usage is TRBJ1-1; D is ambiguous. Trimming removed 9 bases at V and 5 bases at J, with 10 bases between. The CDR3 loop spans 11 amino acids. Germline lookup yields CDR1 SNHLY and CDR2 FYNNEI. The CDR3 DNA is TGTGCCAGTTACCGGGGTACTGAAGCTTTCTTT. This encodes CASYRGTEAFF.

CDR3 DNA sequence: TGTGCCAGCAGCTTACTAGCGGGGGGCACAGATACGCAGTATTTT. It encodes CASSLLAGGTDTQYF. V usage is TRBV7-6 and J usage is TRBJ2-3; 10 positions match TRBD2. V lost 2 bases, J lost 1 base, and 0 bases stayed unmatched. Germline V gene sequence: CDR1 SGHVS, CDR2 FNYEAQ. This CDR3 comprises 15 residues.

The V and J genes are TRBV6-1 and TRBJ2-1, with a weak D call TRBD2 (5 bases). CDR3 length equals 14 residues. Trimming stripped 10 bases from V and 5 bases from J, with 18 bases between. Germline V gene sequence: CDR1 MNHNS, CDR2 SASEGT. CDR3 sequence reads: CAIQRGNLNNEQFF. Here the CDR3 DNA reads TGTGCCATACAGAGAGGGAATTTAAACAATGAGCAGTTCTTC.